One sample yielded the 10 T cell receptor beta chains listed below, sequenced in a study of blood T cells in healthy people across ages. The second PCR ran roughly 7 to 12 cycles with a sample-barcoded 5' primer and J-beta primers. TCRdb re-analysed the 5' RACE reads in MiXCR, keeping a single row per CDR3 protein. The sample shows about 2 million distinct CDR3 sequences, around half of them seen only once. Sequencing was carried out using blood. Receptors originate from a woman aged 40 to 50 in good health.

The chain joins TRBV7-2 to TRBJ1-5; D is possibly TRBD1 (5 bases). This CDR3 spans 15 amino acids. V gave up 5 bases and J gave up 7 bases, with 18 bases separating them. The germline gives CDR1 SGHTA, CDR2 FQGNSA. CDR3 residues: CASSPSGHSGQPQHF. Here the CDR3 DNA reads TGTGCCAGCAGCCCTAGCGGACATAGTGGACAGCCCCAGCATTTT. The full variable domain, in which reference TRBV7-2 and TRBJ1-5 provide the parts outside the CDR3, is GAGVSQSPSNKVTEKGKDVELRCDPISGHTALYWYRQSLGQGLEFLIYFQGNSAPDKSGLPSDRFSAERTGGSVSTLTIQRTQQEDSAVYLCASSPSGHSGQPQHFGDGTRLSIL.

This clonotype has more than one count but fewer than ten. This sequence joins TRBV7-2 and TRBJ2-7, with 9 positions matching TRBD1. V lost 8 bases, J lost 1 base, and 6 bases stayed unmatched. In germline, CDR1 is SGHTA, CDR2 FQGNSA. CDR3 length: 14 amino acids. Written as DNA, the CDR3 is TGTGCCAGCGTCCGGGACAGGGCTTCCTACGAGCAGTACTTC. Amino acids: CASVRDRASYEQYF.

A few counts support this clonotype. V is TRBV5-1 and J is TRBJ1-1; possible D gene TRBD1, 6 bases. V lost 4 bases and J 1 base, leaving 14 bases between the germline ends. This CDR3 spans 15 amino acids. The V gene's germline CDR1 is SGHRS and CDR2 YFSETQ. The CDR3 DNA reads TGCGCCAGCAGCCCAAACCACAGGGAGAACACTGAAGCTTTCTTT. Protein sequence: CASSPNHRENTEAFF.

The V call is TRBV20-1, the J call TRBJ1-4, with TRBD1 identical over 7 bases. The CDR3 runs 16 residues. CDR1 and CDR2 from the germline V gene are DFQATT and SNEGSKA (reference sequence). V lost 1 base and J lost 7; bases outside the gene matches: 12. In DNA, the CDR3 is TGCAGTGCTAGAGTCGCACAGGGGTATTTGCGTGAAAAACTGTTTTTT. Protein sequence: CSARVAQGYLREKLFF.

V gene TRBV4-3 combines with J gene TRBJ1-2; 10 bases match TRBD1. Germline CDR1 reads LGHNA; CDR2 reads YSLEER. The CDR3 sequence is 18 residues long. The J segment lost 4 bases and the V segment lost 0 bases, leaving 11 bases of the junction unmatched. The DNA for the CDR3 is TGCGCCAGCAGCCAAGATACGTTCGGGGACAGGGGATCCTATGGCTACACCTTC. It is translated as CASSQDTFGDRGSYGYTF.

The genes are TRBV20-1 and TRBJ2-7; D remains unclear. CDR1 is DFQATT, CDR2 SNEGSKA, per germline (reference sequence). The CDR3 is 13 amino acids. V was clipped by 1 base and J by 0 bases, with 7 bases between them. In DNA, the CDR3 is TGCAGTGCTAGAGTCGGTGGCTCCTACGAGCAGTACTTC. Its protein product is CSARVGGSYEQYF.

This chain connects TRBV7-2 to TRBJ2-7; D unresolved. The CDR3 sequence is 12 residues long. V was pared by 0 bases and J by 11 bases, with 11 bases between. Looked up from germline, CDR1 is SGHTA and CDR2 is FQGNSA. CDR3 sequence reads: CASSLAPRAEYF. Written as DNA, the CDR3 is TGTGCCAGCAGCTTAGCTCCCCGCGCGGAGTACTTC. Drawing the rest from reference TRBV7-2 and TRBJ2-7, the complete variable domain is GAGVSQSPSNKVTEKGKDVELRCDPISGHTALYWYRQSLGQGLEFLIYFQGNSAPDKSGLPSDRFSAERTGGSVSTLTIQRTQQEDSAVYLCASSLAPRAEYFGPGTRLTVT.

This clonotype showed up just a few times. The chain links TRBV20-1 to TRBJ2-5; D is ambiguous. This CDR3 has 12 amino acids. From germline, CDR1 is DFQATT and CDR2 SNEGSKA (reference sequence). Trimming shortened V by 5 bases and J by 5 bases, and 12 bases separated the two germline ends. The chain's CDR3 is CSAFSRWETQYF. CDR3 nucleotide sequence: TGCAGTGCTTTCAGCCGATGGGAGACCCAGTACTTC.

The rearrangement joins TRBV28 to TRBJ2-5, with D uncertain. Germline CDR1 reads MDHEN; CDR2 reads SYDVKM. V was cut by 3 bases and J by 9 bases, with 11 bases left in between. CDR3 length equals 12 residues. Here the CDR3 reads CASSFRIESQYF. The CDR3 bases are TGTGCCAGCAGTTTTCGTATCGAGTCCCAGTACTTC.

The genes are TRBV14 and TRBJ1-6; D remains unclear. The germline gives CDR1 SGHDN, CDR2 FVKESK. CDR3 length: 15 residues. V lost 0 bases and J 4 bases, leaving 7 bases between the germline ends. CDR3 residues: CASSQDQVYNSPLHF. In nucleotides, the CDR3 is TGTGCCAGCAGCCAAGACCAGGTTTATAATTCACCCCTCCACTTT.